This T cell receptor (beta chain) was sequenced for a study of post-analysis software for immune sequencing data. In the study overall: Clinical courses comprised relapsing-remitting, secondary progressive and progressive-relapsing multiple sclerosis. Study results and caveats: Compared with controls, patients showed significantly lower normalized Chao1 diversity. Roughly five TRBV segments were significantly more frequent in patients than in controls. TRBV5-6, TRBV5-1 and TRBV20-1 were among these segments.

The germline V gene encodes CDR1 SGHTA and CDR2 FQGTGA. The V gene end was trimmed by 5 bases and the J gene end by 6 bases; junction bases not matched to a gene: 18. The CDR3 has 18 residues. The authors incorporated unique molecular identifiers into the TCR beta cDNA libraries. TCRdb re-analysed the PCR reads in MiXCR, keeping a single row per CDR3 protein. Of 400,000 to 500,000 distinct CDR3 sequences listed, 39% are singletons. Comment on this clonotype: The target antigen is unknown.

V gene TRBV7-3 combines with J gene TRBJ2-1; 8 nucleotides line up with TRBD2. The sequence derives from a girl aged 2-10 years with multiple sclerosis. Input material: blood. The CDR3 DNA sequence: TGTGCCAGCAGCCACTTATTCCACCCGGGCGGGGGGCCCAATGAGCAGTTCTTC. Translated: CASSHLFHPGGGPNEQFF.